Following are 18 T cell receptor beta chains from one sample sequenced in a study of cytomegalovirus exposure and HLA in healthy donors. Vbeta (60) and Jbeta (13) primers were used in the PCR. Here immunoSEQ multiplex PCR was the method, and the copy in TCRdb shows in-frame clones only, minus some. The sample records around 180,000 clones, 77% being singletons. Sequencing was done on a sample of PBMCs. The receptors were gathered from a woman under 40 in good health and CMV-seropositive.

CDR3 sequence (DNA): TGTGCCAGCAGTATATCTAGCGGGAGCGCGTATTTT. Translating gives CASSISSGSAYF. The V and J genes are TRBV6-1 and TRBJ2-3; the match to TRBD2 covers 10 bases. Trimming at V came to 5 bases and at J to 14 bases, leaving 7 bases not matched to a gene. The length of the CDR3 is 12 residues. Germline-derived CDR1 and CDR2 are MNHNS and SASEGT.

The chain employs TRBV6-7 and TRBJ2-1; D may be TRBD1 (6 bases). TRBV6-7 is an open reading frame whose function is uncertain. The length of the CDR3 is 15 residues. Trimming removed 5 bases at V and 7 bases at J, with 18 bases between. CDR3 sequence reads: CASSGVWGHTNEQFF. The CDR3 bases are TGTGCCAGCAGTGGGGTATGGGGGCACACGAATGAGCAGTTCTTC.

The genes are TRBV11-3 and TRBJ1-5; 10 bases fit TRBD1. The ends lost 8 bases at V and 2 bases at J; junction bases unmatched: 18. The CDR3 extends over 19 amino acids. Germline-derived CDR1 and CDR2 are SGHNT and YENEEA. The DNA for the CDR3 is TGTGCCAGCCCCCAGGGGGGACAGGGGCTGGCTTGTGGCAATCAGCCCCAGCATTTT. Translated: CASPQGGQGLACGNQPQHF. Combining the CDR3 with reference TRBV11-3 and TRBJ1-5 gives the whole variable domain EAGVVQSPRYKIIEKKQPVAFWCNPISGHNTLYWYLQNLGQGPELLIRYENEEAVDDSQLPKDRFSAERLKGVDSTLKIQPAELGDSAVYLCASPQGGQGLACGNQPQHFGDGTRLSIL.

The chain links TRBV5-6 to TRBJ2-1, with TRBD2 matching 8 bases. Germline V gene data show CDR1 as SGHDT and CDR2 as YYEEEE. The CDR3 contains 15 residues. V shed 2 bases, J shed 9 bases, and the junction held 10 bases outside the gene matches. CDR3 DNA: TGTGCCAGCAGCTTTTTAGCGGGACCCCAGGGTGAGCAGTTCTTC. Translation gives CASSFLAGPQGEQFF.

This clone was counted between two and nine times. The CDR3 sequence is CASRLTLTYEQYF. The CDR3 DNA reads as TGTGCCAGCAGATTGACATTAACCTACGAGCAGTACTTC. The chain employs TRBV27 and TRBJ2-7; D is ambiguous. CDR3 length equals 13 residues. The germline V and J ends were trimmed by 6 bases and 2 bases, with 11 bases remaining between them. Germline V gives CDR1 MNHEY, CDR2 SMNVEV (reference sequence).

The V gene is TRBV6-4, the J gene TRBJ2-2, with TRBD2 matching over 8 bases. The V gene's germline CDR1 is MRHNA and CDR2 SNTAGT. This CDR3 spans 15 amino acids. Losses at the gene ends were 4 bases for V and 3 bases for J; bases not matched to a gene: 4. The CDR3 loop reads CASSVTSDYTGELFF. The CDR3 DNA reads TGTGCCAGCAGTGTGACTAGCGACTACACCGGGGAGCTGTTTTTT.

The chain has TRBV4-3 and TRBJ2-3; tentatively, D is TRBD2 (6 bases). CDR3 length equals 12 residues. CDR1 and CDR2 from the germline V gene are LGHNA and YSLEER. The ends were cut back, 8 bases at V and 3 bases at J, with 9 bases in the middle. The CDR3 DNA reads as TGCGCCAGCGGACTAACGACAGATACGCAGTATTTT. Translation: CASGLTTDTQYF.

This chain joins TRBV30 and TRBJ1-1, with 11 nucleotides matching TRBD1. V dropped 2 bases and J dropped 5; count of bases not matched to a gene: 4. The CDR3 runs to 14 residues. CDR1 is GTSNPN, CDR2 SVGIG, per germline (reference sequence). CDR3 sequence (DNA): TGTGCCTGGAGTTCCGGGACAGGGGGGACTGAAGCTTTCTTT. Its translation is CAWSSGTGGTEAFF.

CDR3 residues: CASSLGGAETQYF. As DNA, the CDR3 is TGTGCCAGCAGCTTGGGCGGTGCAGAGACCCAGTACTTC. V is TRBV5-6 and J is TRBJ2-5, with unresolved D. The CDR3 has 13 residues. The germline V gene has CDR1 SGHDT and CDR2 YYEEEE. V shed 0 bases and J shed 4 bases, with 7 bases lying between them.

The V call is TRBV21-1, the J call TRBJ2-7; TRBD1, as called in the table, went unchecked against the DNA. TRBV21-1 is noted as a pseudogene. The CDR3 totals 15 residues. CDR3 in DNA: TGTGCCAGCAGCAAAGTTTACAGGGGTAGGTACGAGCAGTACTTC. Its protein product is CASSKVYRGRYEQYF.

This clone was counted a single time. The V gene is TRBV6-5, the J gene TRBJ1-2; 10 positions agree with TRBD1. The CDR3 totals 16 residues. CDR1 is MNHEY and CDR2 is SVGAGI in the germline V gene. V lost 2 bases to trimming and J lost 6 bases; unmatched junction nucleotides: 9. The CDR3 DNA reads as TGTGCCAGCAGTTACCATTCCCGGGACAGGGGTGATGGCTACACCTTC. It specifies CASSYHSRDRGDGYTF.

The chain links TRBV29-1 to TRBJ2-7; 11 bases fit TRBD2. Trimming removed 4 bases from V and 4 bases from J; junction bases left unmatched: 3. The CDR3 has 13 amino acids. Germline V gives CDR1 SQVTM, CDR2 ANQGSEA. This CDR3 is CSVGLAGYYEQYF. The CDR3 DNA reads TGCAGCGTTGGACTAGCGGGATATTACGAGCAGTACTTC.

The chain carries TRBV29-1 and TRBJ2-2; 10 bases are shared with TRBD1. The germline gives CDR1 SQVTM, CDR2 ANQGSEA. CDR3 length: 14 residues. J lost 6 bases, V lost 6 bases, and 7 bases had no gene match. The CDR3 bases are TGCAGCGTACACCCCGGGACAGGGGCCGGGGAGCTGTTTTTT. Residues: CSVHPGTGAGELFF.

This clone has more than one count but fewer than ten. This chain connects TRBV19 to TRBJ1-2, with D possibly being TRBD1 (5 bases). Trimming took 7 bases from V and 6 from J, leaving 15 bases between them. The CDR3 consists of 13 residues. Germline values: CDR1 LNHDA, CDR2 SQIVND (reference sequence). CDR3 loop: CASTPTVRHGYTF. The CDR3 region has the DNA TGTGCCAGTACCCCGACAGTGCGCCATGGCTACACCTTC.

The chain uses TRBV10-2 and TRBJ2-5; 11 nucleotides line up with TRBD1. CDR3 length: 14 amino acids. V shed 6 bases, J shed 5 bases, and the junction held 5 bases outside the gene matches. CDR1 is WSHSY, CDR2 SAAADI, per germline. CDR3 in amino acids: CASRGGQGAETQYF. The CDR3 coding sequence is TGCGCCAGCAGGGGCGGACAGGGGGCCGAGACCCAGTACTTC.

The rearrangement uses TRBV5-4 and TRBJ1-2, with unresolved D. The ends were cut back, 3 bases at V and 4 bases at J, with 7 bases in the middle. The CDR3 sequence is 12 residues long. In germline, CDR1 is SGHNT, CDR2 YYREEE (reference sequence). The DNA of the CDR3 is TGTGCCAGCAGCTCCTACAGCTATGGCTACACCTTC. It codes for CASSSYSYGYTF.

V gene TRBV25-1 combines with J gene TRBJ2-1, with TRBD2 as a possible D gene (7 bases). Germline CDR1 and CDR2: MGHDK and SYGVNS. The V end was cut by 8 bases, the J end by 5 bases, with 22 bases between. CDR3 length: 16 residues. This chain's CDR3 is CASGEGGPTDNNEQFF. Here the CDR3 DNA reads TGTGCCAGCGGGGAGGGGGGGCCCACGGACAACAATGAGCAGTTCTTC.

The sample holds a few counts of this clone. V gene TRBV4-2 combines with J gene TRBJ1-2; 8 bases fit TRBD1. Looked up from germline, CDR1 is LGHNA and CDR2 is YNFKEQ. V trimming: 1 base; J trimming: 1 base; junction bases outside the gene matches: 8. There are 17 residues in the CDR3. CDR3 protein: CASSQGTGSGINYGYTF. The CDR3 bases are TGTGCCAGCAGCCAAGGGACAGGGTCCGGGATTAACTATGGCTACACCTTC.